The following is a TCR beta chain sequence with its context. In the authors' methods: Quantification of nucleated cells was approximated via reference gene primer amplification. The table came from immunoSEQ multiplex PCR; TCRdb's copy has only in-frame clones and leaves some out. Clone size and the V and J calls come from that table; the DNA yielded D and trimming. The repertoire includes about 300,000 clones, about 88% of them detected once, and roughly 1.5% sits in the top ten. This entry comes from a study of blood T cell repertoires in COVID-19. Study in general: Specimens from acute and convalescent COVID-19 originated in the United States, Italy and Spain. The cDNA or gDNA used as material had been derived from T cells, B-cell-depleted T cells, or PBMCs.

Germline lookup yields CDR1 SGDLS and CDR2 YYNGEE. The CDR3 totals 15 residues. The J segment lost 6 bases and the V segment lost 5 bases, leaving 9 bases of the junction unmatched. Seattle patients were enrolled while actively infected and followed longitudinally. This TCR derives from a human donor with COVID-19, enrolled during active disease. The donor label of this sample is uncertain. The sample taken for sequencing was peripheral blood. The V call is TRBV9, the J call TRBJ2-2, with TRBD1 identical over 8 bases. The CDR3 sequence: CASSQGASWSGELFF. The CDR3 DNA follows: TGTGCCAGCAGTCAGGGGGCTTCATGGTCCGGGGAGCTGTTTTTT.